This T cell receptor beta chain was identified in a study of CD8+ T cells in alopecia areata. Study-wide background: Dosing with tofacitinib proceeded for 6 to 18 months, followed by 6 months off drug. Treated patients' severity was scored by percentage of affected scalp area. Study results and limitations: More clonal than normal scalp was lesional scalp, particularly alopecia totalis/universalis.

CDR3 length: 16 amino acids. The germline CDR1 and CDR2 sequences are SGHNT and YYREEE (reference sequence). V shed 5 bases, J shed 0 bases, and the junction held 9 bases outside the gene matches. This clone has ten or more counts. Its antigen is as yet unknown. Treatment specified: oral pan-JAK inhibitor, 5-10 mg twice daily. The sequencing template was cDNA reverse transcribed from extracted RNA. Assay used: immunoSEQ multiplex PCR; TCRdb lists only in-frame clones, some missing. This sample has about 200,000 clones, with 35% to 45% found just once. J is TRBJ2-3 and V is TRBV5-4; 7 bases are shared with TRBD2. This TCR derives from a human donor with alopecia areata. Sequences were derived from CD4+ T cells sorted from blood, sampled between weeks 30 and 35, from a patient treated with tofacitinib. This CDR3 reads CASRPSSGISTDTQYF. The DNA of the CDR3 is TGTGCCAGCAGACCTTCTAGCGGAATCAGCACAGATACGCAGTATTTT.